The sequence of this TCR beta chain was determined in a study of blood T cell repertoires in COVID-19 (dated by TCRdb to 2018 to 2021). The study in broad terms: Samples covering the acute and convalescent phases of COVID-19 were provided by collaborators in the United States, Italy and Spain. The prospective study material was composed of cDNA or gDNA derived from T cells, B-cell-depleted T cells, or PBMCs. Deeply sampled blood TCRbeta repertoires from subjects exposed to, actively infected with, or recovered from COVID-19 were included in the dataset. The repertoires were released in a freely available public database intended as a resource for research on the immune response to SARS-CoV-2. Samples came from the ongoing ImmuneRACE study (first 160 participants) plus 1,254 subjects from 6 global collaborators. The sample metadata nearly always contained a de-identified subject ID, COVID-19 status, age in years and sex. HLA class I and class II types, where available, came from metadata supplied by the sample provider rather than from assay-based typing.

Worth noting for this clone: The clone's antigen remains unknown. Base qualities are not provided; no much larger clone lies one nucleotide away.

In the prospective study, participants were roughly 18 to 95 years old, resided in 25 or so geographic areas of the United States, and were enrolled through a virtual design. In the prospective study, cohorts were assigned on the basis of participant-reported clinical history obtained from a screening survey and a study questionnaire. Exposed participants were defined as having been in contact with someone with a PCR-confirmed or clinician-diagnosed COVID-19 case within 2 weeks of study entry. Each participant in the prospective study had whole blood, serum and a nasopharyngeal or oropharyngeal swab collected by mobile phlebotomists. Participants in the prospective study had the option to provide additional blood draws and questionnaires over a roughly 2-month period. Before DNA extraction, blood samples from the prospective study were shipped at room temperature or frozen. TCRbeta CDR3 regions were amplified from genomic DNA by means of the immunoSEQ Assay, a bias-controlled multiplex PCR. Processing in the source paper ran as follows. The number of nucleated cells in each sample was estimated from the amplification of reference gene primers within the assay. Sequence reads were collapsed and filtered to measure the absolute abundance of every unique TCRbeta CDR3 rearrangement. Productive Simpson clonality was computed per sample as the square root of Simpson's diversity index over productive rearrangements. TCRdb took this table from immuneACCESS and kept in-frame rearrangements with V and J called. Such tables lack part of the clones; where checked against another copy, unresolved V genes explain under half of the gap, and the rest is unexplained. V and J calls and clone size are those listed in that table; D and trimming were worked out from the DNA. This sample comprises 350,000 or so clones, more than 70% of them detected only once. The ten largest clones capture over 0.9% of the sample.

Trimming takes 6 bases from V and 10 bases from J, and the germline ends sit 13 bases apart. The germline V gene gives CDR1 as MDHEN and CDR2 as SYDVKM. The CDR3 goes from the cysteine to the phenylalanine over 12 residues. Here the CDR3 DNA is all that survives: 36 bases in frame from base 1. The paper as a whole reports these results and caveats: How much clinical and demographic metadata was included differed by source and by participant, and the metadata was provided uncurated.

The TCR was taken from a woman aged 30 to 39 who had been exposed to COVID-19. The rearrangement joined TRBV28 to TRBJ1-5; the D gene assignment is ambiguous. The sequencing sample was made of PBMCs or T cells enriched from blood (not recorded which). The nucleotide sequence reads TGTGCCAGCAGCACTCGACAAGTACCCCAGCATTTT. Translated, this is CASSTRQVPQHF.